This T cell receptor (beta chain) came from a study of T cells in Graves' hyperthyroidism and ophthalmopathy. Exclusion of patients followed from uncontrolled infection, other autoimmune disease, pregnancy or lactation. Germline assignment: CDR1 MNHEY and CDR2 SVGEGT. V gave up 5 bases and J gave up 0 bases, with 13 bases separating them. This CDR3 comprises 16 residues. The sample holds many counts of this clonotype. Its specificity is not known. The source material, RNA transcripts, was used to amplify TCR beta CDR3 regions. A set of HTBI primers served as the primers for a first-round RT-PCR of the TCR CDR3. TCRdb independently ran MiXCR on the multiplex PCR reads; one entry per CDR3 protein. The repertoire consists of approximately 610,000 distinct CDR3 sequences, with 14% to 15% occurring once and the leading ten covering roughly 4.5%. Study-wide findings and caveats: Among clonotypes expanded in thyroid above 0.001, most were also found in blood.

V and J are TRBV6-2 or TRBV6-3 and TRBJ2-2; D call uncertain. The receptor was derived from a middle-aged woman with Graves' ophthalmopathy. Sequenced: blood. CDR3 protein: CASSLSSPTNTGELFF. In DNA, the CDR3 is TGTGCCAGCAGTCTTAGTTCACCCACGAACACCGGGGAGCTGTTTTTT.